The clone carrying this TCR beta chain has only a few counts. The J segment lost 5 bases and the V segment lost 2 bases, leaving 10 bases of the junction unmatched. Per the germline V gene, CDR1 is MNHNS and CDR2 is SASEGT. There are 18 residues in the CDR3. Both 60 Vbeta primers and 13 Jbeta primers went into the PCR. Profiling relied on immunoSEQ multiplex PCR, and the TCRdb table lists in-frame clones only, not all of them. The table has fewer than 120,000 clones, just over 75% seen once. This entry belongs to a study of cytomegalovirus exposure and HLA in healthy donors. About the study: From donors who were HLA-typed, an early data release held about 89 million unique TCRs.

Sequencing input: PBMCs. The TCR was taken from a man aged 25-45 years in good health and CMV-seropositive. The chain employs TRBV6-1 and TRBJ2-5, with TRBD2 identical over 14 bases. The CDR3 spells CASSETTSGGALWETQYF. The CDR3 DNA sequence: TGTGCCAGCAGTGAAACGACTAGCGGGGGGGCTTTATGGGAGACCCAGTACTTC.